The rows below give T cell receptor beta chains drawn from one sample of a study of tumor-infiltrating lymphocytes in primary liver carcinoma. TCRdb processed the multiplex PCR reads anew with MiXCR; each CDR3 protein has one entry. The table has 95,000 to 150,000 distinct CDR3 sequences, about 59% seen once; the top ten hold roughly 8.8%. The sequenced material came from liver tumor tissue from sampling region 1. These receptors all come from a woman aged 60-75 years with primary liver carcinoma and hepatitis B virus infection. Each CDR3 is given without its conserved first and last residue.

v_call,cdr3_aa
TRBV7-9,ASSLGAGGVSNEQF
TRBV11-2,ISSLVRRAYEQY
TRBV5-4,ASSLATRGTGYGYT
TRBV29-1,SVLTGGDTEAF
TRBV10-3,AISSTARRGGTDTQY
TRBV6-1,ASSPRPSKGDYEQY
TRBV6-5,ASSYRLNYEQY
TRBV5-4,ASSISGGVYEQY
TRBV28,ASSKLTGTYEQY
TRBV10-2,ASSESGGLAAEAF
TRBV7-2,ASSSGPRSYNEQF
TRBV7-9,ASSVDRVDTEAF
TRBV9,ASSVDSQKTQY
TRBV10-1,ASSVARNTGELF
TRBV10-3,AITSDPGSGANVLT
TRBV10-3,AISGGQASGYEQY
TRBV29-1,SVDRARMNTEAF
TRBV12-3/TRBV12-4,ASTKEARSYNEQF
TRBV28,ASSLRGLAGGHEQF
TRBV11-2,TSSLTRLQGADTQH
TRBV12-3/TRBV12-4,ASSPRLNNEKF
TRBV29-1,SAERRGKTGELL
TRBV11-2,DSSLTGQGITDTQY
TRBV6-9,TSSSGQPQH
TRBV6-6,ASRYRGPNTGELF
TRBV11-2,ASSLLSLQDTGELL
TRBV11-2,VSRTDRNVNIQY
TRBV4-1,ASSQGGAAGRRLNLMPQH
TRBV4-2,ASSQGLELGGSYNEHF
TRBV7-9,ASSLEANNEQF
TRBV11-2,ASSLRSYNDQF
TRBV6-5,ASNQRQGSRQPQH
TRBV5-1,ASSPDNYEQY
TRBV7-8,ASSLRDPGPYEQY
TRBV5-1,ASSEGGHEETQY
TRBV12-1,ASSLLGTTIYSYEQY
TRBV18,ASSPGQETNEKLF
TRBV29-1,SVEDRASAAYEQY
TRBV4-2,ASGQVGTNYGYT
TRBV11-2,ASSLDPVGIYEQY
TRBV5-1,ASRHTGTWGEKLF
TRBV11-2,ASSGTQGSGYA
TRBV11-3,ASSPRMWTQY
TRBV6-1,ASSDQEHHEQY
TRBV28,ASGGRQRGTEAF
TRBV12-3/TRBV12-4,ASSLEAGPGLAYNEQL
TRBV6-5,ASNPRAGGTDTQY
TRBV7-8,ASSRDGIYDEQF
TRBV11-2,ASSFHGGTEVF
TRBV7-8,ASSFRGGLRSPLH
TRBV12-3/TRBV12-4,ASTLVGQGNNEQF
TRBV11-2,ASLESKGTQY
TRBV11-3,TISLVPGGTDTQY
TRBV11-2,ACRDREGRDNEQF
TRBV24-1,ATSDLSRGSYNEQF
TRBV2,ASSNGAYEQY
TRBV28,ATKPGQRNTEAF
TRBV7-9,ASSLLPTAGGKVNEQF
TRBV28,ASTGWDRAANTGEPF
TRBV28,ASSLFSGVKGSNQPQH